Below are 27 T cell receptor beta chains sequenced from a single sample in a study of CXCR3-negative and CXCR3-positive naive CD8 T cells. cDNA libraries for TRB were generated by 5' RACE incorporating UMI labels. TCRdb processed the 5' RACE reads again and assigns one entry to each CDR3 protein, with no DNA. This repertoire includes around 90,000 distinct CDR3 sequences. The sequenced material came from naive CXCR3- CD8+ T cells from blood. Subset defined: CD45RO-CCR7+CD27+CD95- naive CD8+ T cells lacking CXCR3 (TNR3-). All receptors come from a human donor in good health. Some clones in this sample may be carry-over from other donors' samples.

The CDR3 loop is CSVEKGASEQYF. The V call is TRBV29-1, the J call TRBJ2-7; TCRdb designates TRBD1, a call that cannot be tested without DNA. The CDR3 runs 12 residues. Looked up from germline, CDR1 is SQVTM and CDR2 is ANQGSEA.

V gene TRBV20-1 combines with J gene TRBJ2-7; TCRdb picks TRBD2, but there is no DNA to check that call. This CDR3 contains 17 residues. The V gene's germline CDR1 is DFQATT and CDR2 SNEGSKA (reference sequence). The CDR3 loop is CSAISGTSGGLGYEQYF.

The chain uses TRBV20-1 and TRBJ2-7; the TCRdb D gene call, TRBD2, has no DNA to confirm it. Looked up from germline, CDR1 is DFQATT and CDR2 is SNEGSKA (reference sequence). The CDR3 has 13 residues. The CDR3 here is CSARTSGDYEQYF.

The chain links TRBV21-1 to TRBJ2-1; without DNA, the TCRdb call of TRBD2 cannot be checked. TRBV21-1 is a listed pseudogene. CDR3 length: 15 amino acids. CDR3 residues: CASSKIRNGRDEQFF.

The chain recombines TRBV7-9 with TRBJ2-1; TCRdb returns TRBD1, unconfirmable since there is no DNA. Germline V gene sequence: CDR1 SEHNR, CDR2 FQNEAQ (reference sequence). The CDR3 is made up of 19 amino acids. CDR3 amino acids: CASSHPLSGTGNSYNEQFF.

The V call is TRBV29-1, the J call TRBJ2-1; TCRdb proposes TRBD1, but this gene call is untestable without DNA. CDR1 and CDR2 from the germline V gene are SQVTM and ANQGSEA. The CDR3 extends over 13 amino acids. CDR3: CSSRDRLIGEQFF.

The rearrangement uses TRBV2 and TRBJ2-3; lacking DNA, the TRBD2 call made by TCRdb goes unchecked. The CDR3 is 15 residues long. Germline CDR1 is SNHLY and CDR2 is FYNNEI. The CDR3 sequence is CASRGLAGGPDTQYF.

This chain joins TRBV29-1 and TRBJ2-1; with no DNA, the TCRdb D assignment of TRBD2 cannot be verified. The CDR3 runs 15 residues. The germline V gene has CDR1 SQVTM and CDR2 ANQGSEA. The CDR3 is CSVSPEAGVGRTQFF.

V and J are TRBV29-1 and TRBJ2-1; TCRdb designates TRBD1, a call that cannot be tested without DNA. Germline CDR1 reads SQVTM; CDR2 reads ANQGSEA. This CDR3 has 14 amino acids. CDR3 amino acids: CSVGSGTANNEQFF.

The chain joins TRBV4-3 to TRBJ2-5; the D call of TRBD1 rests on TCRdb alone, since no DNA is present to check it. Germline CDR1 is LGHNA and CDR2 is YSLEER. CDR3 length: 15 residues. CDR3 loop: CASSSGTGAGETQYF.

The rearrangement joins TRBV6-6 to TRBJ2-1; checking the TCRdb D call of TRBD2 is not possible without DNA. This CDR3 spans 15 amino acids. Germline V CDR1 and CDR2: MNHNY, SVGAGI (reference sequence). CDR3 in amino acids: CASTQRDRSYNEQFF.

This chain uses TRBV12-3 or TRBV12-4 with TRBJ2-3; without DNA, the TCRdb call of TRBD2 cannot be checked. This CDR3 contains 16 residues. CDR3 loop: CASSRAERGGRDTQYF.

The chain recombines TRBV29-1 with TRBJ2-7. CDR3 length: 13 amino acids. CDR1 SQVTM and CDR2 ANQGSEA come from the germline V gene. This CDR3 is CSVVRQDTYEQYF.

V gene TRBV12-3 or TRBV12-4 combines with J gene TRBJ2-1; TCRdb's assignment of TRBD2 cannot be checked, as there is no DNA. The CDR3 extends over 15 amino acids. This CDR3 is CASSHPSDTNNEQFF.

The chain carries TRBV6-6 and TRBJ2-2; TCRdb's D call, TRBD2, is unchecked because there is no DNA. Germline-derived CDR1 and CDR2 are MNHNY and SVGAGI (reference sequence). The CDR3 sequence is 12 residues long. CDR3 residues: CASSQGSGELFF.

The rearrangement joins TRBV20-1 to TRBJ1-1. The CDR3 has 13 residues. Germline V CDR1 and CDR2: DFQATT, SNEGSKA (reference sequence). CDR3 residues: CSAREEGNTEAFF.

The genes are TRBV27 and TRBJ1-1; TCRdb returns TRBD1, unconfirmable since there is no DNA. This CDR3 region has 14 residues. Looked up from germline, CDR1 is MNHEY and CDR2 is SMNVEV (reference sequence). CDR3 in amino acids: CASSLGTGYTEAFF.

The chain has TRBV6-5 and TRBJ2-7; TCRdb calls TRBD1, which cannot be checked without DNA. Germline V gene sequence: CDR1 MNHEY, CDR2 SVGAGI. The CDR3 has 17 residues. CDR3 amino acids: CASSYSVVKGGFYEQYF.

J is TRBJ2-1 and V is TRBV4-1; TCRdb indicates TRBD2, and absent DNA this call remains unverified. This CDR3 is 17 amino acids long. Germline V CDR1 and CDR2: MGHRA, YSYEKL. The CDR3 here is CASSQTGTSGGSGEQFF.

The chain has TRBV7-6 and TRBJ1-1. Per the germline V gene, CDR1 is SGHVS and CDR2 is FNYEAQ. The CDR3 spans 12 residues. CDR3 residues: CASSLDRYQAFF.

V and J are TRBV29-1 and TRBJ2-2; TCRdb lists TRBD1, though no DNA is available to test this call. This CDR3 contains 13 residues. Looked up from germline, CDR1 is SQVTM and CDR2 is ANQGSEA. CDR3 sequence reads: CSGDIENTGELFF.

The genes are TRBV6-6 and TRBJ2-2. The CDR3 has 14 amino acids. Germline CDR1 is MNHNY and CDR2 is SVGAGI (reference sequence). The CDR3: CASSYSKGSGELFF.

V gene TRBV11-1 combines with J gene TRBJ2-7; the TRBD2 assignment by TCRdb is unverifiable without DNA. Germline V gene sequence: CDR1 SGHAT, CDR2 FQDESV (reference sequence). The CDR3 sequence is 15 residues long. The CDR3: CASSLGSGRTYEQYF.

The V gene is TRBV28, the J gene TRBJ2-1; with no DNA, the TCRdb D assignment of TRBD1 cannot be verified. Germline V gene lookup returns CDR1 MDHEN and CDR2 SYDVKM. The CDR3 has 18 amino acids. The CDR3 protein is CASSYMPPGGKADDEQFF. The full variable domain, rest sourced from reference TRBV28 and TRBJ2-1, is DVKVTQSSRYLVKRTGEKVFLECVQDMDHENMFWYRQDPGLGLRLIYFSYDVKMKEKGDIPEGYSVSREKKERFSLILESASTNQTSMYLCASSYMPPGGKADDEQFFGPGTRLTVL.

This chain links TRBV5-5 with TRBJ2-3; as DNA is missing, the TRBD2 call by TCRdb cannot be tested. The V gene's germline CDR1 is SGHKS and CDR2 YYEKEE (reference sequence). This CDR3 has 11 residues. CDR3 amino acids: CASRGPDTQYF.

CDR3 protein: CSARAPARNEKLFF. The rearrangement uses TRBV20-1 and TRBJ1-4; the TRBD1 assignment by TCRdb is unverifiable without DNA. Germline CDR1 is DFQATT and CDR2 is SNEGSKA (reference sequence). The CDR3 runs to 14 residues.

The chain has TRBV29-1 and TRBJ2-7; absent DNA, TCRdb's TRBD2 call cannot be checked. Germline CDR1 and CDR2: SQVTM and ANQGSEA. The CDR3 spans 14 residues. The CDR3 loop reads CSVEDPGEGYEQYF.